This passage covers 11 T cell receptor beta chains from one sample sequenced in a study of T cells in Graves' hyperthyroidism and ophthalmopathy. It was RNA transcripts that yielded the amplified TCR beta CDR3 regions. First-round RT-PCR targeting the TCR CDR3 was performed with the HTBI primer set. Via MiXCR, TCRdb re-called the multiplex PCR reads, giving one row per CDR3 protein. The sample consists of a few hundred thousand distinct CDR3 sequences, 40% to 50% of them appearing once. Sequencing was performed on peripheral blood or thyroid tissue (not recorded which). The receptors stem from an adult woman with Graves' disease, either hyperthyroidism or ophthalmopathy (not recorded which).

The gene calls are TRBV7-8 and TRBJ2-6; a possible D gene is TRBD2 (5 bases). Germline V gene lookup returns CDR1 SGHVS and CDR2 FQNEAQ. CDR3 length: 16 amino acids. The V end was cut by 3 bases, the J end by 1 base, with 10 bases between. CDR3 loop: CASSLDEGSGANVLTF. As DNA, the CDR3 is TGTGCCAGCAGCTTGGACGAGGGATCTGGGGCCAACGTCCTGACTTTC.

To note about this clonotype: Since a much larger clone is just one base distant, this may be a read error. The missing conserved phenylalanine or tryptophan at the end of this CDR3 makes a read error likely. DNA for the CDR3: TGTGCCAGCAGCGACAGAGGGGTTTTCACTGAAGCTTTCTCT. Its translation is CASSDRGVFTEAFS. The chain carries TRBV7-3 and TRBJ1-1; D might be TRBD1 (5 bases). CDR1 SGHTA and CDR2 FQGTGA come from the germline V gene. This CDR3 is 14 amino acids long. The V gene lost 5 bases and the J gene lost 4 bases, with 14 bases spanning the gap.

V and J are TRBV7-6 and TRBJ1-3; no firm D call. The V and J ends lost 7 bases and 1 base respectively, with 8 bases between them. CDR3 size: 13 residues. Germline CDR1 reads SGHVS; CDR2 reads FNYEAQ. In DNA, the CDR3 is TGTGCCAGCATAGATCAGTCTGGAAACACCATATATTTT. Amino acid sequence: CASIDQSGNTIYF.

This clonotype has only a few counts. The chain links TRBV7-9 to TRBJ2-7, with D possibly matching TRBD2 (6 bases). TRBJ2-1 explains the end of the DNA better; the J call may be wrong. The germline CDR1 and CDR2 sequences are SEHNR and FQNEAQ (reference sequence). This CDR3 is built from 14 residues. CDR3 nucleotides: TGTGCCAGCAGCGATAGGGACTTCTACAATGAGCAGTTCTTC. Its protein is CASSDRDFYNEQFF.

This chain uses TRBV29-1 with TRBJ1-1; 7 nucleotides line up with TRBD1. V lost 1 base to trimming and J lost 4 bases; unmatched junction nucleotides: 0. This CDR3 contains 12 residues. The germline V gene encodes CDR1 SQVTM and CDR2 ANQGSEA. CDR3 loop: CSVEGDSTEAFF. The CDR3 DNA reads TGCAGCGTTGAAGGGGACAGCACTGAAGCTTTCTTT.

Of note for this clonotype: The junction departs from germline at one end; a sequencing error may be responsible. The J gene is TRBJ2-2, the V gene TRBV7-8; D is perhaps TRBD2 (5 bases). Germline-derived CDR1 and CDR2 are SGHVS and FQNEAQ. This CDR3 comprises 17 residues. The CDR3 DNA sequence: TGTGCCAGCAGCTTACTGGGGATGCGTCGGAACACCGGGGAGCTGCTTTTT. Protein product: CASSLLGMRRNTGELLF.

The rearrangement uses TRBV7-6 and TRBJ1-3; D gene ambiguous. V lost 5 bases and J lost 1, with 18 bases in between. The CDR3 covers 17 residues. Per the germline V gene, CDR1 is SGHVS and CDR2 is FNYEAQ. The CDR3 loop is CASSLTSTGESGNTIYF. The DNA for the CDR3 is TGTGCCAGCAGCCTTACTAGTACCGGGGAGTCTGGAAACACCATATATTTT.

This clonotype was counted many times. This chain joins TRBV20-1 and TRBJ1-4, with 7 bases matching TRBD1. The CDR3 consists of 15 residues. Trimming took 0 bases from V and 0 from J; bases not matched to a gene: 1. CDR1 and CDR2 from the germline V gene are DFQATT and SNEGSKA (reference sequence). The CDR3 loop reads CSAREGTATNEKLFF. Here the CDR3 DNA reads TGCAGTGCTAGAGAAGGGACAGCAACTAATGAAAAACTGTTTTTT.

The chain joins TRBV28 to TRBJ1-2, with a weak D call TRBD1 (5 bases). The CDR3 has 12 residues. Trimming cost V 8 bases and J 6 bases, with 13 bases left between them. Germline CDR1 is MDHEN and CDR2 is SYDVKM. The CDR3 loop is CASGTSAHGYTF. The CDR3 DNA reads TGTGCCAGCGGGACTTCAGCCCATGGCTACACCTTC.

This clonotype was seen ten or more times. The DNA for the CDR3 is TGTGCCAGCAGCGCAACCTACAGGGCTGGGGCCAACGTCCTGACTTTC. Protein sequence: CASSATYRAGANVLTF. The chain carries TRBV9 and TRBJ2-6; D might be TRBD1 (6 bases). CDR1 is SGDLS, CDR2 YYNGEE, per germline. The CDR3 is 16 residues long. The V end was cut by 3 bases, the J end by 2 bases, with 12 bases between.

The V call is TRBV9, the J call TRBJ1-1; 8 nucleotides agree with TRBD1. Germline lookup yields CDR1 SGDLS and CDR2 YYNGEE. After removal of 7 bases from V and 3 bases from J, the junction contained 8 bases not matched to a gene. The CDR3 runs to 14 residues. CDR3 sequence reads: CASSQETGDTEAFF. In nucleotides, the CDR3 is TGTGCCAGCTCACAAGAGACAGGGGACACTGAAGCTTTCTTT.